This T cell receptor beta chain appears in the sequencing data of a study of shared clonotypes between healthy human individuals. Concerning this clone: Antigen specificity is unknown.

In the original workflow: Filtering was not the same, since immunoSEQ gave junction-only sequences without quality scores. Sequencing used immunoSEQ multiplex PCR; TCRdb keeps in-frame clones, though not all of them. The V and J calls and clone size are taken from that table; D and trimming were inferred from the DNA. Of a few million clones detected, just over 90% appear once; the ten largest clones hold 0.14%. V lost 5 bases, J lost 2 bases, and 10 bases lay in between. The CDR3 spans 13 residues. CDR1 and CDR2 (germline): SGHRS, YFSETQ. General study findings and limits: Across four donors, naive CD4 shared roughly 5%, naive CD8 around 4%, memory CD4 about 2.4%, memory CD8 under 0.5%.

Donors were Caucasian adults residing in Nashville, Tennessee, USA. The TCR sequence derives from a man between 18 and 35 years old in good health. The sequenced sample consisted of naive CD4+ T cells sorted from blood. Documented subset: CD45RA+ positively selected. V gene TRBV5-1 combines with J gene TRBJ2-5; D is ambiguous. CDR3 sequence: CASSNYPQETQYF. The CDR3, as DNA: TGCGCCAGCAGTAACTATCCTCAAGAGACCCAGTACTTC.